The rows below give T cell receptor beta chains drawn from one sample of a study of blood T cell repertoires in COVID-19. The table came from immunoSEQ multiplex PCR; TCRdb's copy has only in-frame clones and leaves some out. The data contain about 440,000 clones, about 89% of them seen just once; the ten biggest clones take up about 4.5%. The source material was peripheral blood. The receptors originated from a woman in her twenties or thirties with acute or convalescent COVID-19. The conserved cysteine and the conserved F or W are not part of the CDR3 here.

V,J,CDR3
TRBV2,TRBJ1-3,ASLGSGGLYGNTIY
TRBV11-2,TRBJ2-7,ASSGQGPRYEQY
TRBV29-1,TRBJ1-1,SVGYSEAF
TRBV6-5,TRBJ2-2,ASIAWPNTGELF
TRBV15,TRBJ2-2,ATSSGGGLTGELF
TRBV5-5,TRBJ2-1,ASSSTGTGLNEQF
TRBV19,TRBJ1-2,ASSILSEYGYT
TRBV5-4,TRBJ2-1,ASSFVNEQF
TRBV19,TRBJ2-3,ASSIRTSPETDTQY
TRBV18,TRBJ1-6,ASSSQGAGLH
TRBV28,TRBJ2-2,ASSYRDTGELF
TRBV12-5,TRBJ2-1,ASGLLYQGSNNEQF
TRBV28,TRBJ2-3,ASSLPRQLTDTQY
TRBV19,TRBJ2-5,ASRPGLAAETQY
TRBV11-3,TRBJ2-3,ASSFGRGTDTQY
TRBV2,TRBJ2-3,ASIRWPGKDTQY
TRBV3-1/TRBV3-2,TRBJ1-2,ASSQGFAGGVHGYT
TRBV2,TRBJ2-5,ASTAMAGGEQETQY
TRBV3-1/TRBV3-2,TRBJ1-2,ASSHHRTDYGYT
TRBV28,TRBJ1-6,ASTLGGRRNSPLH
TRBV5-1,TRBJ2-2,ASRYAGTGNTGELF
TRBV4-1,TRBJ2-5,ASSQYLGGGQETQY
TRBV6-4,TRBJ1-4,ASSQGVGEKLF
TRBV12-3/TRBV12-4,TRBJ2-2,ASRRQDTGELF
TRBV7-3,TRBJ2-1,ASSRSGGVNPYNEQF
TRBV4-1,TRBJ2-7,ASSWTGNEQY
TRBV6-5,TRBJ2-3,ASSPGDTQY
TRBV5-8,TRBJ2-5,ASSLDRAGKETQY
TRBV25-1,TRBJ2-7,ASHSRVGSEQY
TRBV6-2/TRBV6-3,TRBJ2-7,ASCSQGKTYEQY
TRBV12-3/TRBV12-4,TRBJ2-7,ASSYRGEQY
TRBV19,TRBJ1-1,ASSMGGPEAF
TRBV28,TRBJ2-7,ASSPGTGSYEQY
TRBV18,TRBJ1-1,ASSSFNTEAF
TRBV2,TRBJ2-5,ASSGWGGVLETQY